This T cell receptor (beta chain) was sequenced in a study of STAT5B mutations in CD4+ large granular lymphocyte leukemia (dated 2022 in TCRdb). In terms of the full investigation: Among the healthy controls, the CDR3 'QG' motif was associated with a particular HLA allele. Flow cytometry on FACSCanto II or FACSVerse showed that the purified fractions were more than 95% pure among lymphocytes. The study compared the TCRbeta repertoires of patients with CD4+ T-cell large granular lymphocyte leukemia against those of healthy blood donors.

Cut back by 3 bases and 10 bases, the V and J ends lie 10 bases apart. The germline V gene (reference sequence) yields DFQATT for CDR1 and SNEGSKA for CDR2. Reading from cysteine to phenylalanine, the CDR3 counts 11 amino acids. Only the CDR3 DNA is retained, 33 bases long and in frame from the first base. Details on this clone: Its antigen is not yet known. There are no base qualities to consult, and no much larger clone falls within one base.

The immunoSEQ assay at survey resolution was applied to genomic DNA for sequencing of TCRbeta rearrangements. As for how the authors treated the data: In the TCR sequencing data, the smallest productive clonotype frequency that could be detected was 2.59 x 10-5. Only productive TCRbeta rearrangements, defined as complete and in-frame sequences, were included in the analyses. Simpson clonality, calculated in the immunoSEQ Analyzer version 3.0, was used as the measure of sample clonality. Clones were binned by frequency as very rare, small, medium, large (1-20%) or hyperexpanded (>20%). Generation probabilities were estimated with OLGA 1.2.3, V-gene circos plots were made with VDJtools, specificities were searched in VDJdb, and CDR3 motifs were identified with GLIPH. Sourced from immuneACCESS, this table was stored by TCRdb with only in-frame sequences that have V and J called. A share of the clones is absent; for the studies checked, an unresolved V gene accounts for under half, and the remainder has no known explanation. D and trimming come from the DNA, and the V and J calls and clone size come from that table. The sample records 32,000 or so clones, roughly three quarters of which are singletons. The top ten hold about 6% of the sample.

Study-wide findings and limitations: Data were not HLA-matched; higher clonality in CD4+ versus CD8+ T-LGLL could reflect the relatively small sample size. Greater clonality appeared to be present in CD4-sorted patient repertoires than in healthy CD4+ repertoires, and the difference was retained after the putative leukemic clones were removed. Enrichment of TRBV06-family usage was observed among the top patient clones (8/27) relative to healthy controls (2/35). Main leukemic clonotypes were private to each patient, although 20% to 25% of the main leukemic clonotypes were found at low frequency in the non-leukemic repertoires of other patients.

The healthy controls were 37 blood donors, and the buffy coats of these donors were supplied by the Finnish Red Cross blood service. All TCR-sequenced material derived from peripheral blood: patient blood samples and healthy donor buffy coats. Peripheral blood mononuclear cells were isolated by Ficoll-Hypaque gradient centrifugation. CD4+ cells were purified magnetically from the buffy coats of healthy controls. The Gentra Puregene Cell and Tissue kit was used for genomic DNA extraction, and quantification was performed on a Qubit 2.0 fluorometer. This receptor chain uses TRBV20-1 and TRBJ2-1; the D segment cannot be called with confidence. What was sequenced was CD4+ T cells from blood buffy coats. The source is a human donor in good health. The base sequence is TGCAGTGCTAGTCCCAGTCACGAGCAGTTCTTC. Protein translation: CSASPSHEQFF.